This T cell receptor beta chain is drawn from a study of blood T cell repertoires in COVID-19 (dated by TCRdb to between 2020 and 2021). For the study in its entirety: Samples covering the acute and convalescent phases of COVID-19 were provided by collaborators in the United States, Italy and Spain. The material from the prospective study consisted of cDNA or gDNA derived from T cells, B-cell-depleted T cells, or PBMCs. Deeply sampled blood TCRbeta repertoires from subjects exposed to, actively infected with, or recovered from COVID-19 were included in the dataset. The repertoires were made available in a free public database intended to serve as a resource for research on the immune response to SARS-CoV-2. Samples were obtained from the ongoing ImmuneRACE study (first 160 participants) and from 1,254 subjects provided by 6 global collaborators. Nearly every sample came with metadata listing a de-identified subject ID, COVID-19 status, age in years and sex. HLA class I and class II types, where available, came from metadata supplied by the sample provider rather than from assay-based typing.

Note on this clone: Its cognate antigen has yet to be identified. No base quality values were provided; no much bigger clone lies one nucleotide off.

Each collaborating institution followed its own protocols to collect whole blood in K2EDTA tubes. For TCRbeta analysis, collaborators shipped samples as frozen whole blood, isolated PBMCs, or DNA extracted from either of those sample types. Broad study findings and their caveats: The amount of clinical and demographic metadata varied by source and participant and was provided uncurated.

TCRbeta CDR3 regions were amplified from genomic DNA by means of the immunoSEQ Assay, a bias-controlled multiplex PCR. The authors processed their data as follows. The number of nucleated cells in each sample was estimated by amplification of reference gene primers within the assay. To quantify the absolute abundance of each unique TCRbeta CDR3 rearrangement, sequence reads were collapsed and filtered. For each sample, productive Simpson clonality was calculated by taking the square root of Simpson's diversity index across productive rearrangements. This is the immuneACCESS table as TCRdb keeps it, with only in-frame sequences that have V and J called. A part of the clones is gone; compared with another copy, unresolved V genes explain less than half, and the rest is unexplained. The V and J calls and clone size are taken from that table; D and trimming were inferred from the DNA. For this sample the table gives roughly 59,000 clones, of which over 75% were detected only once. The leading ten clones occupy 8.5% to 10% of the sample.

The TCR originated in a human donor in a cohort sampled during active COVID-19. The sequenced material came from peripheral blood.

This receptor carries the CDR3 CAWSRLEGGEQFF. The bases read TGTGCCTGGAGCCGCCTGGAGGGAGGTGAGCAGTTCTTC. Recombination linked TRBV30 to TRBJ2-1; TRBD2 is perhaps the D gene, given 6 matching bases. In the germline V gene (reference sequence), CDR1 corresponds to GTSNPN and CDR2 to SVGIG. Spanning cysteine to phenylalanine, the CDR3 consists of 13 amino acids. Only the CDR3 region is kept as DNA, spanning 39 bases read in frame from base 1. The V end loses 3 bases and the J end loses 9 bases, and a stretch of 15 bases separates them.